One sample yielded the 20 T cell receptor delta chains listed below, sequenced in a study of intestinal T cells in coeliac disease. For each case, the template was genomic DNA from ten roughly 4.6-µm formalin-fixed paraffin-embedded scrolls. The bulk TRD library came from around 140 ng of biopsy DNA amplified with BIOMED-2 primers. TCRdb reprocessed the multiplex PCR reads through CATT. The profile shows about 500 delta-chain clones, around 56% of them singletons. The sequenced sample was a duodenal biopsy. Source of these receptors: a human donor with celiac disease.

This clone is categorized as hyperexpanded. The J gene is TRDJ1, the V gene TRDV1; 13 bases align to TRDD3. TCRdb does not report a J gene; here it was assigned by matching the DNA to germline references. The CDR3 is 22 residues long. Germline V gene sequence: CDR1 TSWWSYY, CDR2 QGS. With V trimmed by 1 base and J by 0 bases, 17 bases remained unmatched. The chain's CDR3 is CALGERFPSYWGIRGYTDKLIF. The CDR3 coding sequence is TGTGCTCTTGGGGAACGGTTCCCTTCATACTGGGGGATACGAGGGTACACCGATAAACTCATCTTT.

For this clone: This sequence may be a read error, since a much larger clone differs from it by one base. The J gene is TRDJ3, the V gene TRDV1; 10 bases align to TRDD3. No J gene was available from TCRdb, and it was assigned here by a germline match of the DNA. Germline loops: CDR1 TSWWSYY, CDR2 QGS. The CDR3 contains 25 residues. CDR3 DNA sequence: TGTGCTCTTAGGGAACAGGGAGAGTTTGTTCCAGTGGCCTGGGGGATAAGCTGGGACACCCGACAGATGTTTTTC. Amino acids: CALREQGEFVPVAWGISWDTRQMFF.

The gene calls are TRDV1 and TRDJ1; TRDD3 might be the D (5 bases). No J gene is reported in TCRdb; it was inferred here by comparing the DNA with germline. V was trimmed by 2 bases and J by 5 bases, leaving 24 bases between them. Germline V lookup: CDR1 TSWWSYY, CDR2 QGS. The CDR3 runs to 18 residues. The CDR3 sequence: CALGESLDWRIKRDKLIF. In DNA, the CDR3 is TGTGCTCTTGGGGAATCACTCGACTGGAGGATCAAGAGAGATAAACTCATCTTT.

This clone is hyperexpanded by share. This chain connects TRDV1 to TRDJ1, with a possible D match to TRDD2 (5 bases). The V gene lost 3 bases and the J gene lost 1 base, with 30 bases spanning the gap. Germline CDR1 reads TSWWSYY; CDR2 reads QGS. The CDR3 loop spans 21 amino acids. CDR3 DNA sequence: TGTGCTCTTGGGGACCTACTTAGAGGGACTCCGCCGAAGAGGGGCACCGATAAACTCATCTTT. Translated: CALGDLLRGTPPKRGTDKLIF.

Judged by abundance, this clone is medium-sized (0.01 to 0.1%). This sequence joins TRDV1 and TRDJ1; 8 bases are shared with TRDD3. Losses at the gene ends were 3 bases for V and 0 bases for J; bases not matched to a gene: 15. The germline CDR1 and CDR2 sequences are TSWWSYY and QGS. The CDR3 contains 19 residues. Here the CDR3 DNA reads TGTGCTCTTGGGGATTTTCCCTCACTGGGGGTTACCTACACCGATAAACTCATCTTT. This gives the protein CALGDFPSLGVTYTDKLIF.

Remarks on this clone: A far bigger clonotype differs at one base, so this is likely a read error. The chain couples TRDV1 to TRDJ2; 13 bases are shared with TRDD3. TCRdb supplies no J gene; here it was assigned by aligning the nucleotide sequence to germline. The CDR3 runs to 25 residues. The V gene's germline CDR1 is TSWWSYY and CDR2 QGS. J gave up 2 bases and V 4 bases, and 28 bases lay outside the gene matches. The DNA of the CDR3 is TGTGCTCTTGGGGGACTACGTTCCGTTCCCCCGGAAGTACTGGGGGATACGCTATTGACAGCACAACTCTTCTTT. Its protein product is CALGGLRSVPPEVLGDTLLTAQLFF.

With respect to this clone: The mismatch at residue 4 between this DNA's translation and the TCRdb protein of a much larger clone likely reflects a read error; the protein shown is translated from the DNA. The chain uses TRDV3 and TRDJ1; 7 nucleotides match TRDD3. TCRdb records no J gene; here it was assigned by comparing the DNA to germline. Trimming at V came to 4 bases and at J to 3 bases, leaving 8 bases not matched to a gene. CDR1 and CDR2 (germline): TVYSNPD, GDNSRS (reference sequence). The CDR3 is 13 residues long. The CDR3 sequence is CASCWGPPDKLIF. CDR3 DNA: TGTGCCTCCTGCTGGGGGCCACCCGATAAACTCATCTTT.

For this clone: The germline gene is not matched at one end of the junction; a read error may be the cause. J is TRDJ1 and V is TRDV1; 10 bases are a match to TRDD3. As TCRdb names no J gene, one was assigned here on the basis of a DNA match to germline. Germline CDR1 is TSWWSYY and CDR2 is QGS. This CDR3 contains 22 residues. The CDR3 reads CALGELSGSSRGGYPKTDKLIF. CDR3 sequence (DNA): TGTGCTCTTGGGGAACTCTCTGGTTCGTCCCGTGGGGGATACCCGAAAACCGACAAACTCATCTTT.

This chain links TRDV2 with TRDJ1, with TRDD3 identical over 9 bases. The J gene, left out of TCRdb, was set here by checking the DNA against germline. J gave up 2 bases and V 5 bases, and 20 bases lay outside the gene matches. The CDR3 extends over 19 amino acids. Germline V gives CDR1 GEAIGNYY, CDR2 EKD. CDR3 bases: TGTGCCTGTGGACCTGAACCTTACTGGGGGAGCCCTTTTACCGATAAACTCATCTTT. Translation: CACGPEPYWGSPFTDKLIF.

This clone rates as large. The genes are TRDV1 and TRDJ1; TRDD3 matches 12 bases. Trimming cost V 6 bases and J 3 bases; bases outside gene matches: 32. The V gene's germline CDR1 is TSWWSYY and CDR2 QGS. The CDR3 has 24 amino acids. CDR3 sequence: CALGLNWDGRPTLGDTVVADKLIF. The CDR3 DNA reads TGTGCTCTTGGTCTCAATTGGGATGGGCGTCCTACACTGGGGGATACAGTAGTTGCCGATAAACTCATCTTT.

This clone is categorized as large. V gene TRDV3 combines with J gene TRDJ1; D gene ambiguous. TCRdb does not report a J gene; here it was assigned by matching the DNA to germline references. CDR1 is TVYSNPD and CDR2 is GDNSRS in the germline V gene (reference sequence). V lost 3 bases and J lost 0, with 35 bases in between. CDR3 length: 21 residues. The CDR3 is CALPLLGTRASRFPYTDKLIF. DNA for the CDR3: TGTGCCTTGCCTTTATTGGGTACGAGGGCGAGCAGGTTCCCTTACACCGATAAACTCATCTTT.

This clone was seen only once. A far larger clone is one base from this, pointing to a likely read error. The identical CDR3 is also encoded by other nucleotide sequences in the sample. The chain has TRDV1 and TRDJ1, with 9 bases lining up with TRDD3. Since TCRdb gives no J gene, matching the DNA to germline was used here to assign it. The CDR3 extends over 25 amino acids. Germline loops: CDR1 TSWWSYY, CDR2 QGS. V shed 3 bases, J shed 0 bases, and the junction held 32 bases outside the gene matches. The CDR3 reads CALGDSLDPYALWGIRTLYTDKLIF. CDR3 DNA sequence: TGTGCTCTTGGGGACTCTTTAGATCCCTACGCTTTGTGGGGGATAAGAACACTGTACACCGATAAACTCATCTTT.

The gene calls are TRDV1 and TRDJ1, with D perhaps TRDD2 or TRDD3 (5 bases each). This CDR3 spans 23 amino acids. Trimming removed 3 bases at V and 4 bases at J, with 39 bases between. Germline V gene sequence: CDR1 TSWWSYY, CDR2 QGS. CDR3 sequence (DNA): TGTGCTCTTGGGGACCTACCCTCTCGGTTACTGATGTGTTTCCCCATACGTTACGATAAACTCATCTTT. Translated: CALGDLPSRLLMCFPIRYDKLIF.

Comment on this clone: A far larger clone is a single base away, which makes a read error likely. No J gene was named, though the V gene is TRDV1; TRDD3 was called by the table and not checked on the DNA. The CDR3 length is 16 residues. Germline-derived CDR1 and CDR2 are TSWWSYY and QGS. The CDR3 region has the DNA TGTGCTCTTGGGGGACACCACGAAACTGGGGGATACGTCTTCATCTTT. It yields the protein CALGGHHETGGYVFIF.

This clone came up once. Being one base from a much bigger clone, this may be a read error. Different DNA sequences within this sample yield the same CDR3. V and J are TRDV1 and TRDJ3; TRDD3 matches 10 bases. The J gene comes from matching the DNA to germline here; TCRdb lacks it. The CDR3 has 25 residues. Germline values: CDR1 TSWWSYY, CDR2 QGS. This CDR3 is CALGEQGEFVPVAWGISWDTRQMFF. CDR3 coding DNA: TGTGCCCTTGGGGAACAGGGAGAGTTTGTTCCAGTGGCCTGGGGGATAAGCTGGGACACCCGACAGATGTTTTTC.

This clone is categorized as medium-sized. Since a much larger clone is just one base distant, this may be a read error. The chain recombines TRDV1 with TRDJ1, with 10 bases lining up with TRDD3. The J gene was not available in TCRdb and was assigned here by matching the DNA to germline segments. The CDR3 loop spans 19 amino acids. After removal of 0 bases from V and 7 bases from J, the junction contained 17 bases not matched to a gene. Germline CDR1 is TSWWSYY and CDR2 is QGS. As DNA, the CDR3 is TGTGCTCTTGGGGAACTCAGTGGCCCAAGGTGGGGGATACATACTAAACTCATCTTT. Translated: CALGELSGPRWGIHTKLIF.

A V gene of TRDV1 was called, but no J gene was assigned. This CDR3 region has 18 residues. Germline V lookup: CDR1 TSWWSYY, CDR2 QGS. CDR3 nucleotides: TGTGCTCTTGGGGAAGGCACAATGAAACACATCAGTATAAAAACCCTCTTCTTC. It is translated as CALGEGTMKHISIKTLFF.

This clone was counted a single time. With a far larger clone one base away, a read error is the likely cause. The rearrangement uses TRDV1 and TRDJ2, with 13 bases identical to TRDD3. TCRdb gives no J gene; it was assigned here by matching the DNA to germline. This CDR3 is 25 amino acids long. Germline CDR1 reads TSWWSYY; CDR2 reads QGS. This chain's CDR3 is CALGKLRSVPPEVLGDTLLTAQLFF. CDR3 bases: TGTGCTCTTGGGAAACTACGTTCCGTTCCCCCGGAAGTACTGGGGGATACGCTATTGACAGCACAACTCTTCTTT.

Remarks on this clone: TCRdb's entry gives the protein of a much larger clone, which mismatches this DNA's translation at residue 9, likely from a read error; the protein reported here is translated from the DNA. The chain recombines TRDV1 with TRDJ1; TRDD3 agrees at 8 bases. Here the J gene came from matching the DNA to germline, since TCRdb omits it. The CDR3 consists of 21 residues. With V trimmed by 5 bases and J by 1 base, 24 bases remained unmatched. The germline V gene encodes CDR1 TSWWSYY and CDR2 QGS. The CDR3 coding sequence is TGTGCTCTTGGGATTCTTGGGATCCTGTACTGGGGGTTAAAAATCACCGATAAACTCATCTTT. Translated, it gives CALGILGILYWGLKITDKLIF.

Turning to this clone: A far bigger clonotype differs at one base, so this is likely a read error. Other DNA sequences of this sample code for an identical CDR3. In DNA, the CDR3 is TGTGCTCTTGGGGAAAACCGTCGGCCCTCCTACGCCCCAACTGGGGGATACCCGAAAACCGATAAACTCATCTTT. Translated, it gives CALGENRRPSYAPTGGYPKTDKLIF. The chain links TRDV1 to TRDJ1, with 12 bases aligning to TRDD3. The J gene, absent from TCRdb, was called here by matching the DNA to germline. CDR3 length: 25 amino acids. Germline V gene sequence: CDR1 TSWWSYY, CDR2 QGS. The V and J ends lost 2 bases and 2 bases, in that order; junction bases with no gene match: 30.